This passage covers 22 T cell receptor beta chains from one sample sequenced in a study of control samples from healthy donors and cancer patients. Clones were sequenced by immunoSEQ multiplex PCR, and TCRdb holds only the in-frame ones, with some missing. The profile shows about 130,000 clones, about 95% of them singletons. Sequenced input: blood. These receptors all stem from a man younger than 40 in good health.

The chain carries TRBV4-3 and TRBJ2-3, with D uncertain. Looked up from germline, CDR1 is LGHNA and CDR2 is YSLEER. V was cut by 1 base and J by 6 bases, with 20 bases left in between. The CDR3 is 17 residues long. The CDR3 nucleotides read TGCGCCAGCAGCCAAGGTACGACCGTTACTGTGACGGATACGCAGTATTTT. It is translated as CASSQGTTVTVTDTQYF.

The J gene is TRBJ1-3, the V gene TRBV5-1; 10 bases are a match to TRBD1. CDR1 is SGHRS, CDR2 YFSETQ, per germline. CDR3 length: 16 residues. V gave up 3 bases and J gave up 6 bases; unmatched junction bases: 9. In nucleotides, the CDR3 is TGCGCCAGCAGCTCTAATCCGGGACAGGGGATAAACACCATATATTTT. Its translation is CASSSNPGQGINTIYF.

V usage is TRBV6-5 and J usage is TRBJ2-5; D unclear. Trimming removed 4 bases at V and 2 bases at J, with 11 bases between. This CDR3 comprises 14 residues. The germline gives CDR1 MNHEY, CDR2 SVGAGI. The CDR3 sequence: CASSSAREQETQYF. CDR3 coding DNA: TGTGCCAGCAGTTCCGCTAGAGAGCAAGAGACCCAGTACTTC.

This chain joins TRBV7-9 and TRBJ2-7; TRBD2 is a possible D gene (6 bases). V was clipped by 4 bases and J by 3 bases, with 10 bases between them. This CDR3 has 13 residues. CDR1 and CDR2 (germline): SEHNR, FQNEAQ (reference sequence). CDR3 nucleotides: TGTGCCAGCAGCTCACGGGACTTCTACGAGCAGTACTTC. Its translation: CASSSRDFYEQYF.

The chain carries TRBV2 and TRBJ1-6; no clear D. From germline, CDR1 is SNHLY and CDR2 FYNNEI. CDR3 length equals 16 residues. V was cut by 3 bases and J by 2 bases, with 11 bases left in between. For the CDR3, the DNA is TGTGCCAGCAGTGATTTTGGCAAAACCTATAATTCACCCCTCCACTTT. It yields the protein CASSDFGKTYNSPLHF.

The chain links TRBV4-3 to TRBJ2-7; D gene unclear. CDR1 is LGHNA, CDR2 YSLEER, per germline. V shed 0 bases and J shed 1 base, with 10 bases lying between them. The CDR3 length is 15 residues. The CDR3 sequence is CASSQDGVGSYEQYF. The CDR3 DNA follows: TGCGCCAGCAGCCAAGATGGCGTGGGTTCCTACGAGCAGTACTTC.

This chain links TRBV25-1 with TRBJ2-7; TRBD2 aligns across 13 bases. The CDR3 length is 17 residues. CDR1 is MGHDK and CDR2 is SYGVNS in the germline V gene. V was pared by 4 bases and J by 6 bases, with 12 bases of the junction left unmatched. CDR3 bases: TGTGCCAGCAGTGGTGGGACTAGCGGGAACCAATGGGGCGAGCAGTACTTC. This sequence encodes CASSGGTSGNQWGEQYF.

The chain is built from TRBV6-5 and TRBJ1-1; D gene ambiguous. Germline V gives CDR1 MNHEY, CDR2 SVGAGI. V lost 8 bases and J lost 1, with 8 bases in between. The CDR3 contains 12 residues. The CDR3 is CASGKGNTEAFF. The CDR3 DNA reads TGTGCCAGCGGGAAGGGGAACACTGAAGCTTTCTTT.

The CDR3 reads CASSDEGWRGYTF. CDR3 bases: TGTGCCAGCAGTGATGAGGGATGGAGGGGCTACACCTTC. The chain links TRBV27 to TRBJ1-2; D unresolved. The CDR3 has 13 residues. V was clipped by 5 bases and J by 8 bases, with 15 bases between them. Germline V lookup: CDR1 MNHEY, CDR2 SMNVEV (reference sequence).

The rearrangement links TRBV28 to TRBJ2-2, with 15 bases matching TRBD2. After removal of 5 bases from V and 7 bases from J, the junction contained 11 bases not matched to a gene. The CDR3 has 18 amino acids. The V gene's germline CDR1 is MDHEN and CDR2 SYDVKM. CDR3 sequence (DNA): TGTGCCAGCAGTCCTGGACTAGCGGGGGGGCGGTTACACGGGGAGCTGTTTTTT. This gives the protein CASSPGLAGGRLHGELFF.

The genes are TRBV19 and TRBJ2-2, with 7 bases identical to TRBD2. The CDR3 totals 15 residues. Germline V gene data show CDR1 as LNHDA and CDR2 as SQIVND (reference sequence). J was trimmed by 7 bases and V by 5 bases; bases with no gene match: 10. CDR3 residues: CASSEIGTTSGELFF. The DNA for the CDR3 is TGTGCCAGTAGTGAAATCGGGACTACCAGCGGGGAGCTGTTTTTT.

This clone has a single count. Here the CDR3 reads CASSLVFQDPYEQYF. As DNA, the CDR3 is TGTGCCAGCAGTTTAGTTTTTCAGGATCCCTACGAGCAGTACTTC. The chain joins TRBV28 to TRBJ2-7; D gene ambiguous. The CDR3 totals 15 residues. CDR1 and CDR2 from the germline V gene are MDHEN and SYDVKM. Trimming left V 2 bases short and J 2 bases short, with 13 bases between.

The CDR3 coding sequence is TGTGCCAGCAGTGTGGGAGAGGACTACGAGCAGTACTTC. Its protein is CASSVGEDYEQYF. The chain is built from TRBV25-1 and TRBJ2-7, with D tentatively TRBD2 (5 bases). Trimming took 4 bases from V and 3 from J, leaving 10 bases between them. The germline CDR1 and CDR2 sequences are MGHDK and SYGVNS. CDR3 length equals 13 residues.

This chain links TRBV7-2 with TRBJ2-2, with D possibly TRBD2 on 7 matching bases. V lost 3 bases and J 4 bases, leaving 15 bases between the germline ends. Germline values: CDR1 SGHTA, CDR2 FQGNSA. The CDR3 runs to 16 residues. The CDR3: CASSLSGGQSTGELFF. CDR3 nucleotides: TGTGCCAGCAGCTTGTCGGGGGGCCAGAGCACCGGGGAGCTGTTTTTT. Using reference TRBV7-2 and TRBJ2-2 for the parts outside the CDR3, the full variable domain is GAGVSQSPSNKVTEKGKDVELRCDPISGHTALYWYRQSLGQGLEFLIYFQGNSAPDKSGLPSDRFSAERTGGSVSTLTIQRTQQEDSAVYLCASSLSGGQSTGELFFGEGSRLTVL.

This clone showed up just once. The chain employs TRBV28 and TRBJ2-2, with a tentative D call TRBD2 (6 bases). The V gene lost 2 bases and the J gene lost 5 bases, with 9 bases spanning the gap. CDR1 and CDR2 (germline): MDHEN, SYDVKM. This CDR3 region has 14 residues. This CDR3 reads CASSLRDWTGELFF. The CDR3 DNA sequence: TGTGCCAGCAGTTTAAGGGACTGGACCGGGGAGCTGTTTTTT.

The genes are TRBV5-4 and TRBJ2-7; unclear D gene. The CDR3 is 12 amino acids. Germline loops: CDR1 SGHNT, CDR2 YYREEE (reference sequence). The V gene lost 4 bases and the J gene lost 2 bases, with 7 bases spanning the gap. Here the CDR3 DNA reads TGTGCCAGCAGCCGCCCAGCCTACGAGCAGTACTTC. Its translation is CASSRPAYEQYF.

The rearrangement uses TRBV9 and TRBJ2-1; TRBD2 agrees at 9 bases. CDR3 length: 15 residues. Trimming took 3 bases from V and 9 from J; bases not matched to a gene: 10. Germline V gene sequence: CDR1 SGDLS, CDR2 YYNGEE. In DNA, the CDR3 is TGTGCCAGCAGCGCTGATGGCGGGGGGGCGGTTGAGCAGTTCTTC. It translates to CASSADGGGAVEQFF.

This chain joins TRBV7-9 and TRBJ1-5; the D gene is possibly TRBD1 (5 bases). The ends were cut back, 3 bases at V and 2 bases at J, with 14 bases in the middle. The CDR3 has 16 amino acids. Germline CDR1 and CDR2: SEHNR and FQNEAQ (reference sequence). As DNA, the CDR3 is TGTGCCAGCAGCTTGGGCCAGGGAATCGGCAATCAGCCCCAGCATTTT. Its translation: CASSLGQGIGNQPQHF.

The chain has TRBV4-3 and TRBJ1-1, with a possible D match to TRBD1 (5 bases). Trimming pared 4 bases from V and 2 bases from J, leaving 14 bases between. The CDR3 loop spans 15 amino acids. The germline V gene has CDR1 LGHNA and CDR2 YSLEER. Here the CDR3 reads CASSPGTGANTEAFF. The CDR3 region has the DNA TGCGCCAGCAGCCCCGGCACCGGGGCTAACACTGAAGCTTTCTTT.

The chain joins TRBV7-8 to TRBJ2-7; TRBD1 is a possible D gene (6 bases). With 4 bases removed from V and 3 bases from J, the gap between germline ends came to 16 bases. The germline CDR1 and CDR2 sequences are SGHVS and FQNEAQ. CDR3 size: 15 residues. CDR3 protein: CASSSSGHMNYEQYF. As DNA, the CDR3 is TGTGCCAGCAGCTCGTCGGGACACATGAACTACGAGCAGTACTTC.

V and J are TRBV20-1 and TRBJ1-2; no definite D call. The germline V and J ends were trimmed by 5 bases and 8 bases, with 12 bases remaining between them. CDR1 DFQATT and CDR2 SNEGSKA come from the germline V gene (reference sequence). The CDR3 consists of 11 residues. The CDR3 here is CSAPPRGGYTF. CDR3 DNA: TGCAGTGCTCCGCCGAGAGGGGGCTACACCTTC.

The V call is TRBV4-1, the J call TRBJ1-6; 7 bases are a match to TRBD1. The CDR3 covers 17 residues. V dropped 3 bases and J dropped 5; count of bases not matched to a gene: 10. The germline CDR1 and CDR2 sequences are MGHRA and YSYEKL. In DNA form, the CDR3 reads TGCGCCAGCAGCCAGAGAACCCGGGACAGAAATAATTCACCCCTCCACTTT. It encodes CASSQRTRDRNNSPLHF.